Below, 11 T cell receptor beta chains from the same sample are listed, as sequenced in a study of shared clonotypes between healthy human individuals. Cells designated naive CD8 were CD45RO-negative and were positively selected for CCR7, with terminally differentiated effector memory CD45RA+ cells excluded. The table came from immunoSEQ multiplex PCR; TCRdb's copy has only in-frame clones and leaves some out. The data contain some 2 million clones, about 94% of them singletons. Sequenced: naive CD8+ T cells sorted from blood. These TCRs come from a man between 18 and 29 years old in good health.

This clone is a singleton in its sample. V gene TRBV30 combines with J gene TRBJ1-5, with D uncertain. There are 14 residues in the CDR3. CDR1 and CDR2 from the germline V gene are GTSNPN and SVGIG (reference sequence). Trimming stripped 0 bases from V and 3 bases from J, with 9 bases between. The CDR3 nucleotides are TGTGCCTGGAGTGTACACTCCGTCAATCAGCCCCAGCATTTT. The encoded protein is CAWSVHSVNQPQHF.

This clone was detected a few times. Within the sample, other DNA sequences also encode this same CDR3. This chain links TRBV7-9 with TRBJ1-5; D unresolved. The length of the CDR3 is 13 residues. V lost 1 base to trimming and J lost 2 bases, with 3 bases between them. Germline V gene data show CDR1 as SEHNR and CDR2 as FQNEAQ (reference sequence). The CDR3 protein is CASSLDGNQPQHF. The DNA of the CDR3 is TGTGCCAGCAGCTTAGACGGCAATCAGCCCCAGCATTTT.

This chain links TRBV9 with TRBJ1-1; tentatively, D is TRBD1 (6 bases). This CDR3 has 14 amino acids. Germline CDR1 SGDLS, CDR2 YYNGEE. The V and J ends lost 0 bases and 6 bases respectively, with 12 bases between them. CDR3 amino acids: CASSVDGGIAEAFF. The CDR3, as DNA: TGTGCCAGCAGCGTAGATGGGGGCATCGCTGAAGCTTTCTTT. The variable domain in full, completed from reference TRBV9 and TRBJ1-1, reads DSGVTQTPKHLITATGQRVTLRCSPRSGDLSVYWYQQSLDQGLQFLIQYYNGEERAKGNILERFSAQQFPDLHSELNLSSLELGDSALYFCASSVDGGIAEAFFGQGTRLTVV.

This chain links TRBV5-1 with TRBJ2-5, with D perhaps TRBD1 (5 bases). This CDR3 has 16 amino acids. V dropped 0 bases and J dropped 2 bases, with 14 bases sitting between them. Germline CDR1 is SGHRS and CDR2 is YFSETQ. CDR3 sequence: CASSLAEVRVQETQYF. The CDR3 DNA reads as TGCGCCAGCAGCTTGGCCGAGGTCAGGGTGCAAGAGACCCAGTACTTC.

V and J are TRBV9 and TRBJ2-3, with TRBD2 matching over 11 bases. The germline V gene encodes CDR1 SGDLS and CDR2 YYNGEE. This CDR3 contains 15 residues. V dropped 3 bases and J dropped 6; count of bases not matched to a gene: 6. The CDR3 DNA sequence: TGTGCCAGCAGCGCAGGGACTAGCGGTGACGATACGCAGTATTTT. Encoded protein: CASSAGTSGDDTQYF. The whole variable domain, filled in from reference TRBV9 and TRBJ2-3, reads DSGVTQTPKHLITATGQRVTLRCSPRSGDLSVYWYQQSLDQGLQFLIQYYNGEERAKGNILERFSAQQFPDLHSELNLSSLELGDSALYFCASSAGTSGDDTQYFGPGTRLTVL.

The chain recombines TRBV7-9 with TRBJ2-2; the match to TRBD2 covers 9 bases. The CDR3 spans 13 residues. With V trimmed by 6 bases and J by 7 bases, 3 bases remained unmatched. CDR1 is SEHNR, CDR2 FQNEAQ, per germline (reference sequence). CDR3 DNA sequence: TGTGCCAGCAGTCATAGCGGGGGCGGGGAGCTGTTTTTT. Translated: CASSHSGGGELFF.

The CDR3 spells CAWGRENEQFF. The CDR3 nucleotides are TGTGCCTGGGGTAGGGAGAATGAGCAGTTCTTC. This chain joins TRBV30 and TRBJ2-1; D perhaps matches TRBD2 (5 bases). Germline V lookup: CDR1 GTSNPN, CDR2 SVGIG (reference sequence). This CDR3 is 11 amino acids long. V lost 5 bases and J 7 bases, leaving 9 bases between the germline ends.

The gene calls are TRBV4-3 and TRBJ1-4; TRBD1 agrees at 9 bases. V was clipped by 4 bases and J by 7 bases; unmatched bases: 7. In germline, CDR1 is LGHNA, CDR2 YSLEER. The CDR3 covers 15 residues. CDR3 bases: TGCGCCAGCAGCCCGGACAGGGGACTTTCTGAAAAACTGTTTTTT. This gives the protein CASSPDRGLSEKLFF.

The chain carries TRBV9 and TRBJ2-2; D might be TRBD1 (6 bases). The CDR3 has 16 amino acids. Germline CDR1 is SGDLS and CDR2 is YYNGEE. V dropped 4 bases and J dropped 2 bases, with 15 bases sitting between them. The CDR3 nucleotides are TGTGCCAGCAGCTTACCTATGGACAGAAACACCGGGGAGCTGTTTTTT. Encoded protein: CASSLPMDRNTGELFF.

The J gene is TRBJ2-1, the V gene TRBV6-5; perhaps TRBD2 as D (6 bases). CDR1 is MNHEY, CDR2 SVGAGI, per germline. The CDR3 length is 14 residues. Between the trimmed V and J ends, which lost 0 bases and 14 bases, there was a span of 17 bases. The CDR3 loop reads CASSYSGGAMEEFF. DNA for the CDR3: TGTGCCAGCAGTTACTCGGGCGGGGCCATGGAGGAGTTCTTC.

This clone was observed once. The V call is TRBV7-2, the J call TRBJ2-3, with D possibly TRBD2 on 6 matching bases. CDR3 length equals 15 residues. CDR1 and CDR2 (germline): SGHTA, FQGNSA. Trimming shortened V by 2 bases and J by 5 bases, and 14 bases separated the two germline ends. The CDR3 DNA reads TGTGCCAGCAGCTTAAAAGGACTACGAGGAGATACGCAGTATTTT. Protein: CASSLKGLRGDTQYF.